The present T cell receptor (beta chain) was sequenced within a study of blood T cell repertoires in COVID-19. The V gene end was trimmed by 1 base and the J gene end by 2 bases; junction bases not matched to a gene: 11. This CDR3 region has 18 residues. In germline, CDR1 is SGHAT, CDR2 FQNNGV. As handled by the study authors: Estimation of nucleated cell counts relied on the amplification of reference gene primers. The table came from immunoSEQ multiplex PCR; TCRdb's copy has only in-frame clones and leaves some out. V and J calls and clone size are as listed in that table; D and trimming were resolved from the DNA. The repertoire holds some 300,000 clones, 90% seen once, with about 6% in the top ten.

This chain links TRBV11-2 with TRBJ2-7, with 10 nucleotides matching TRBD2. The receptor was isolated from a woman in her 50s with COVID-19, enrolled during active disease. Sequencing used peripheral blood. CDR3 sequence: CASSLVLASGSRAYEQYF. CDR3 nucleotides: TGTGCCAGCAGCTTAGTACTGGCTAGCGGGAGTCGAGCCTACGAGCAGTACTTC.